This T cell receptor (beta chain) is from a study of molecular identifiers for immune sequencing clone quantification. The study, taken as a whole, reports: Beyond 20 RNA copies, clones held over 98% of effector molecules, compared with under 1% in naive cells.

This clonotype was seen a handful of times. No antigen is known for it. Germline V gene data show CDR1 as SNHLY and CDR2 as FYNNEI. The CDR3 is 14 amino acids. V lost 0 bases to trimming and J lost 5 bases, with 11 bases between them. Sorting defined naive CD8 T cells as CD8+CD4-CCR7+CD45RA+. TCRdb itself ran the PCR reads through MiXCR, one entry per CDR3 protein. The sample records about 500,000 distinct CDR3 sequences, under 30% being singletons. Sequenced input: naive CD8+ T cells from blood, with Jurkat cell RNA spiked in. Subset denoted: FACS-sorted CD8+CD4-CCR7+CD45RA+ naive T cells. V usage is TRBV2 and J usage is TRBJ2-7, with a possible D match to TRBD2 (5 bases). The source is a human donor in good health. Some libraries in this study had Jurkat cell RNA spiked in. The CDR3 loop is CASSEARQEDEQYF. In nucleotides, the CDR3 is TGTGCCAGCAGTGAAGCGCGGCAGGAGGACGAGCAGTACTTC.